This TCR beta chain was sequenced during a study of blood T cell repertoires in COVID-19. Method: immunoSEQ multiplex PCR; TCRdb's copy keeps in-frame clones and lacks some. The sample yields approximately 170,000 clones, around 81% seen once. The CDR3 consists of 15 residues. V was shortened by 6 bases and J by 2 bases, with 16 bases between the two germline ends. Germline CDR1 and CDR2: SGHTA and FQGNSA. The V call is TRBV7-2, the J call TRBJ1-2, with D perhaps TRBD1 (6 bases). The receptor comes from a man between 65 and 85 years old with active or convalescent COVID-19. The sequenced sample was peripheral blood. CDR3 sequence reads: CASRALQGINYGYTF. The CDR3 nucleotides read TGTGCCAGCAGGGCTTTACAGGGAATCAACTATGGCTACACCTTC.